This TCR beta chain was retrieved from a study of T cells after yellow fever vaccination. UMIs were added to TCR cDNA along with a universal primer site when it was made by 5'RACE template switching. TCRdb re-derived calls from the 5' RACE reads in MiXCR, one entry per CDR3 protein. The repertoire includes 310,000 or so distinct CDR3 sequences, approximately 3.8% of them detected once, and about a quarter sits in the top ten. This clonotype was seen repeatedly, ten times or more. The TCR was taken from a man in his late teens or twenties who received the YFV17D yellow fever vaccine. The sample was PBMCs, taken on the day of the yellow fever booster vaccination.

The CDR3 nucleotides read TGTGCCAGCAGCCAAGAGAGGACTAGCGAAAGGGATACGCAGTATTTT. Translating it yields CASSQERTSERDTQYF. V is TRBV3-2 and J is TRBJ2-3; the table's D call TRBD2 went unverified against the DNA. TRBV3-2 is recorded as a pseudogene. This CDR3 has 16 amino acids.